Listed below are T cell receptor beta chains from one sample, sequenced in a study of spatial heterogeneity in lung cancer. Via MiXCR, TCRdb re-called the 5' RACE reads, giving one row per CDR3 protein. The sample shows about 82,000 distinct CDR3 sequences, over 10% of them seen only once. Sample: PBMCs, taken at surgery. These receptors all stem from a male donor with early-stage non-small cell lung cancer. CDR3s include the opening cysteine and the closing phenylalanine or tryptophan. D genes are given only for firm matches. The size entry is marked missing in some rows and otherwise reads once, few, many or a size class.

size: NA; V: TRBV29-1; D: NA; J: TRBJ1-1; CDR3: CSVADSEAFF; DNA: TGCAGCGTCGCGGACAGTGAAGCTTTCTTT
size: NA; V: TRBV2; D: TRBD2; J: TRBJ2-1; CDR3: CASMSAGGAEQFF; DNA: TGTGCCAGCATGTCGGCCGGGGGGGCTGAGCAGTTCTTC
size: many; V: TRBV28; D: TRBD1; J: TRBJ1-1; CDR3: CASSSPDRVTEAFF; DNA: TGTGCCAGCAGTTCCCCGGACAGGGTCACTGAAGCTTTCTTT
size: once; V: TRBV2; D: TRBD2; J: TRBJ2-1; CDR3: CASSVLAVRRDEQFF; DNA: TGTGCCAGCAGTGTACTAGCGGTTAGAAGGGATGAGCAGTTCTTC
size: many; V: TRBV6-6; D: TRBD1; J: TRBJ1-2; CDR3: CASAGQAHGYGYTF; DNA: TGTGCCAGCGCCGGACAGGCGCATGGATATGGCTACACCTTC
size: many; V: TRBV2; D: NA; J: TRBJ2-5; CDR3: CASSEYRAEETQYF; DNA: TGTGCCAGCAGTGAGTACAGGGCTGAAGAGACCCAGTACTTC
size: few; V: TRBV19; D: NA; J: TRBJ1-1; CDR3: CASSGSAGTGRTTEAFF; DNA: TGTGCCAGTAGTGGGAGTGCGGGGACCGGTAGGACCACTGAAGCTTTCTTT
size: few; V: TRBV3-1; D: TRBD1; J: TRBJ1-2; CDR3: CASSPGQGGESNGYTF; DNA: TGTGCCAGCAGCCCGGGACAGGGAGGGGAAAGTAATGGCTACACCTTC
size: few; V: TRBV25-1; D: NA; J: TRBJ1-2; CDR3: CASSERVHGYTF; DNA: TGTGCCAGCAGTGAGAGGGTGCATGGCTACACCTTC
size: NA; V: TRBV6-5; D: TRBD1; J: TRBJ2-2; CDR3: CASSYSRPGTANTGELFF; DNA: TGTGCCAGCAGTTACTCGAGGCCTGGGACAGCGAACACCGGGGAGCTGTTTTTT
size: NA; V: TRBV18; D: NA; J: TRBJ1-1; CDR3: CASSPKEGKNTEAFF; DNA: TGTGCCAGCTCACCAAAGGAGGGGAAGAACACTGAAGCTTTCTTT
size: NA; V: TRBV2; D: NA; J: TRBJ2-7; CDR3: CASSESRGPSYEQYF; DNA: TGTGCCAGCAGTGAGTCACGCGGACCAAGCTACGAGCAGTACTTC
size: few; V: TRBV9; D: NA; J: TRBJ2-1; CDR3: CASSVVGDEQFF; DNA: TGTGCCAGCAGCGTAGTGGGGGATGAGCAGTTCTTC
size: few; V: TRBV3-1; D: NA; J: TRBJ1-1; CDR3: CASSHGGTEAFF; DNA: TGTGCCAGCAGCCACGGAGGGACTGAAGCTTTCTTT